A single sample is the source of the 10 T cell receptor beta chains below, sequenced in a study of T cells in tumors and immune-related adverse events. Data came from immunoSEQ multiplex PCR; TCRdb stores just in-frame clones and leaves some out. This table has about 4,300 clones, around 82% appearing once. Sequenced material: skin tissue, taken from a patient treated with anti-PD-1 therapy. All receptors come from a female donor with metastatic renal cell carcinoma.

The genes are TRBV20-1 and TRBJ1-2; D gene ambiguous. Germline CDR1 DFQATT, CDR2 SNEGSKA (reference sequence). This CDR3 has 11 amino acids. The V end lost 1 base, the J end lost 7 bases, and 7 bases lay between the germline ends. The CDR3 bases are TGCAGTGCTAGAGGGCGAGGTGGCTACACCTTC. Protein product: CSARGRGGYTF.

The chain recombines TRBV10-3 with TRBJ1-2, with 7 nucleotides matching TRBD1. The CDR3 spans 16 residues. Germline lookup yields CDR1 ENHRY and CDR2 SYGVKD. Losses at the gene ends were 10 bases for V and 1 base for J; bases not matched to a gene: 15. The CDR3 nucleotides read TGTGCCACCGGGGACAGCGTACAACTATATAACTATGGCTACACCTTC. Protein product: CATGDSVQLYNYGYTF.

This rearrangement joins TRBV10-3 to TRBJ2-3; unclear D gene. V gave up 0 bases and J gave up 7 bases, with 11 bases separating them. In germline, CDR1 is ENHRY, CDR2 SYGVKD. The CDR3 consists of 14 residues. In DNA form, the CDR3 reads TGTGCCATCAGTGAGTCGGATGTTCGTAATACGCAGTATTTT. Its protein product is CAISESDVRNTQYF.

J is TRBJ2-1 and V is TRBV13; TRBD2 aligns across 15 bases. The CDR3 covers 16 residues. The ends lost 5 bases at V and 10 bases at J; junction bases unmatched: 9. CDR1 is PRHDT and CDR2 is FYEKMQ in the germline V gene (reference sequence). CDR3 in amino acids: CASSPWTSGGEGEQFF. Written as DNA, the CDR3 is TGTGCCAGCAGCCCCTGGACTAGCGGGGGGGAAGGGGAGCAGTTCTTC.

The chain employs TRBV4-3 and TRBJ1-2; possible D gene TRBD1, 5 bases. Germline-derived CDR1 and CDR2 are LGHNA and YSLEER. The V gene lost 0 bases and the J gene lost 4 bases, with 12 bases spanning the gap. CDR3 length equals 15 residues. CDR3: CASSQDPGQGYGYTF. CDR3 bases: TGCGCCAGCAGCCAAGATCCGGGGCAAGGCTATGGCTACACCTTC.

V usage is TRBV7-9 and J usage is TRBJ2-3, with a tentative D call TRBD1 (5 bases). The germline V gene encodes CDR1 SEHNR and CDR2 FQNEAQ (reference sequence). V lost 4 bases to trimming and J lost 2 bases, with 13 bases between them. The CDR3 loop spans 15 amino acids. The DNA of the CDR3 is TGTGCCAGCAGCTCCGACAGATACTCCACAGATACGCAGTATTTT. Translating gives CASSSDRYSTDTQYF. The whole variable domain, remainder taken from reference TRBV7-9 and TRBJ2-3, is DTGVSQNPRHKITKRGQNVTFRCDPISEHNRLYWYRQTLGQGPEFLTYFQNEAQLEKSRLLSDRFSAERPKGSFSTLEIQRTEQGDSAMYLCASSSDRYSTDTQYFGPGTRLTVL.

This chain connects TRBV15 to TRBJ1-1; D unclear. In germline, CDR1 is LNHNV, CDR2 YYDKDF (reference sequence). The CDR3 sequence is 16 residues long. The germline V and J ends were trimmed by 0 bases and 5 bases, with 16 bases remaining between them. The CDR3 spells CATSRDYSPLITEAFF. CDR3 DNA sequence: TGTGCCACCAGCAGAGATTATTCGCCCCTGATAACTGAAGCTTTCTTT.

The chain recombines TRBV7-6 with TRBJ2-7; 9 bases are a match to TRBD2. Looked up from germline, CDR1 is SGHVS and CDR2 is FNYEAQ. J was trimmed by 7 bases and V by 5 bases; bases with no gene match: 9. This CDR3 spans 14 amino acids. Written as DNA, the CDR3 is TGTGCCAGCAGCGCGGGGGGGTCCCTCGGAGAGCAGTACTTC. It is translated as CASSAGGSLGEQYF.

The chain carries TRBV29-1 and TRBJ2-1, with D possibly being TRBD1 or TRBD2 (6 bases each). V was pared by 6 bases and J by 4 bases, with 16 bases between. The length of the CDR3 is 14 residues. Germline V gives CDR1 SQVTM, CDR2 ANQGSEA. The CDR3: CSVTRGEAYNEQFF. Here the CDR3 DNA reads TGCAGCGTGACAAGGGGGGAGGCTTACAATGAGCAGTTCTTC.

J is TRBJ2-7 and V is TRBV7-6, with 8 bases aligning to TRBD1. V lost 0 bases to trimming and J lost 3 bases; unmatched junction nucleotides: 10. Germline lookup yields CDR1 SGHVS and CDR2 FNYEAQ. The CDR3 consists of 17 residues. The CDR3, as DNA: TGTGCCAGCAGCTTAGCGCAAGGGTGGACAGGGCTCTACGAGCAGTACTTC. Amino acids: CASSLAQGWTGLYEQYF.